In its sample, the clone carrying this T cell receptor beta chain is medium-sized (0.01 to 0.1%). The data stem from a study of HIV-infected patients and healthy controls. Across the study: CD8 counts did not change consistently during early therapy; the CD4:CD8 ratio climbed slightly.

About 500 ng RNA was reverse transcribed with alpha and beta constant-region primers. Alpha and beta chain libraries were made separately by chain-specific third strand synthesis with multiplexing indices. TCRdb re-called the 5' RACE reads through MiXCR, storing one row per CDR3 protein. Of almost 4,500 distinct CDR3 sequences listed, under 8.5% are singletons. Per the germline V gene, CDR1 is DFQATT and CDR2 is SNEGSKA (reference sequence). The ends were cut back, 2 bases at V and 7 bases at J, with 8 bases in the middle. The CDR3 contains 11 residues. All unsorted peripheral T cells were captured because whole blood was used without fractionation.

Here the sequenced sample was blood, taken before antiretroviral therapy. This receptor was obtained from an adult with HIV infection. The chain recombines TRBV20-1 with TRBJ1-2, with no clear D. The CDR3 sequence is CSARLTIGYTF. The CDR3, as DNA: TGCAGTGCTAGACTGACAATTGGCTACACCTTC.